This T cell receptor beta chain is drawn from a study of T-cell memory formation after mild COVID-19. Overall study: TCR clusters were mostly confined to one donor each.

Broader study findings: CD4/CD8 balance characterized clones contracting day 15 to 85, and CD4+ skew characterized later expanders. Memory sampled before infection contained some responding clones, suggesting cross-reactive memory joined.

The germline V gene encodes CDR1 SGHVS and CDR2 FQNEAQ. V was clipped by 5 bases and J by 1 base; unmatched bases: 6. There are 15 residues in the CDR3. Constant-segment-primed 5'RACE gave TCR alpha and TCR beta cDNA libraries with sample barcodes and UMIs. TCRdb processed the 5' RACE reads anew with MiXCR; each CDR3 protein has one entry. The repertoire holds approximately 300,000 distinct CDR3 sequences, with 15% as singletons. Remarks on this clonotype: Its antigen is undetermined.

This sequence joins TRBV7-8 and TRBJ2-5; TRBD1 matches 8 bases. The TCR originated in a young man who had mild COVID-19 (a few samples of this study predate the infection). Cell type and time point are not known. The sample consisted of PBMCs or a T cell subset sorted from them (not recorded which). CDR3 DNA: TGTGCCAGCAGCGCCCAGGGGGCCGGCCAAGAGACCCAGTACTTC. Residues: CASSAQGAGQETQYF.